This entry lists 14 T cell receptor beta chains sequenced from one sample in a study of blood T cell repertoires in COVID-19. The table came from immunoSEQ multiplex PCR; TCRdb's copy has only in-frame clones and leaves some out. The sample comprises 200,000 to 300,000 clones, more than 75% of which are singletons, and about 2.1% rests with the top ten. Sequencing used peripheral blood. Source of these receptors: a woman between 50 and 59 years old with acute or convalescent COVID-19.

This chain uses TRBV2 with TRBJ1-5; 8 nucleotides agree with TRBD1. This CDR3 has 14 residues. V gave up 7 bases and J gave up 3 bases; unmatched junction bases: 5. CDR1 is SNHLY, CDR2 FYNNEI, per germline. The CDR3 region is CASTTDRDNQPQHF. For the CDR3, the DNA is TGTGCCAGCACGACGGACAGGGACAATCAGCCCCAGCATTTT.

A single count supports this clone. The CDR3 loop is CASSQLAISYEQYF. CDR3 sequence (DNA): TGTGCCAGCAGCCAACTAGCGATCTCCTACGAGCAGTACTTC. The V call is TRBV3-1 (or the pseudogene TRBV3-2), the J call TRBJ2-7, with D tentatively TRBD2 (6 bases). Germline loops: CDR1 LGHDT, CDR2 YNNKEL (reference sequence). The CDR3 runs to 14 residues. The V and J ends lost 2 bases and 0 bases respectively, with 8 bases between them.

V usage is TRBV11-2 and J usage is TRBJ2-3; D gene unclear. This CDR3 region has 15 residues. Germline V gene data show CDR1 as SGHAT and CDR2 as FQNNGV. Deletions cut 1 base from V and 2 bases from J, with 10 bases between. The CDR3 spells CASSLAGRPTDTQYF. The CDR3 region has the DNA TGTGCCAGCAGCTTAGCGGGTAGGCCCACAGATACGCAGTATTTT. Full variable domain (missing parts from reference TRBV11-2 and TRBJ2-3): EAGVAQSPRYKIIEKRQSVAFWCNPISGHATLYWYQQILGQGPKLLIQFQNNGVVDDSQLPKDRFSAERLKGVDSTLKIQPAKLEDSAVYLCASSLAGRPTDTQYFGPGTRLTVL.

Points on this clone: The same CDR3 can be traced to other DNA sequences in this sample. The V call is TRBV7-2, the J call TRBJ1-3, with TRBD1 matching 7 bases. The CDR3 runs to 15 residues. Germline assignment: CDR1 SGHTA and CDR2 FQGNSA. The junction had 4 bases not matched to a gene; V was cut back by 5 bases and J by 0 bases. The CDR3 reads CASSPGTASGNTIYF. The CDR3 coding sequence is TGTGCCAGCAGCCCTGGGACAGCCTCTGGAAACACCATATATTTT.

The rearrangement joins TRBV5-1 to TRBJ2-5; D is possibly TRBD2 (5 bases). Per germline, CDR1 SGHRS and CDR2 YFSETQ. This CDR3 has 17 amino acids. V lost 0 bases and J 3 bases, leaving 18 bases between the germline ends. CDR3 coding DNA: TGCGCCAGCAGCTTGGCCTTACGCGGGCTTAAAAAAGAGACCCAGTACTTC. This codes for CASSLALRGLKKETQYF.

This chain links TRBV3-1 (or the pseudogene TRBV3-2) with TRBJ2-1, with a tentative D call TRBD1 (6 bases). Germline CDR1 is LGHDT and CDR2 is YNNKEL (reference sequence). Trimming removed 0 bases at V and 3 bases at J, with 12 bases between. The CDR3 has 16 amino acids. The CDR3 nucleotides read TGTGCCAGCAGCCAAGAAGGCCAGGGGCACTACAATGAGCAGTTCTTC. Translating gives CASSQEGQGHYNEQFF.

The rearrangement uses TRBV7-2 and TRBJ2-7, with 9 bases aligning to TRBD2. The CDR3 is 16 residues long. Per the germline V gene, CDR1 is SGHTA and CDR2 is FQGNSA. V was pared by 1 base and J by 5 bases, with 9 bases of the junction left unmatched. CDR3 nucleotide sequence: TGTGCCAGCAGCTTAGTATCTGCGGGAGGGCCTAACGAGCAGTACTTC. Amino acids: CASSLVSAGGPNEQYF.

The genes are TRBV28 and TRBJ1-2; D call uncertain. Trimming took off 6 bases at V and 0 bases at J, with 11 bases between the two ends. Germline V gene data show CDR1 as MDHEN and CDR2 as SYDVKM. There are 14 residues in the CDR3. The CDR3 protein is CASSFFTPNYGYTF. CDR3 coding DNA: TGTGCCAGCAGCTTCTTCACTCCTAACTATGGCTACACCTTC.

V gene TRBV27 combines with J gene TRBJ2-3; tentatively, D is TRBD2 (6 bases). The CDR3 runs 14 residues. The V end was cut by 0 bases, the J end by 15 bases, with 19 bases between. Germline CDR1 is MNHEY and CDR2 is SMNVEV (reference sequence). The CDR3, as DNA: TGTGCCAGCAGTTTATCCCCTGGGCTAGCGTCTTTTTATTTT. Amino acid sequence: CASSLSPGLASFYF.

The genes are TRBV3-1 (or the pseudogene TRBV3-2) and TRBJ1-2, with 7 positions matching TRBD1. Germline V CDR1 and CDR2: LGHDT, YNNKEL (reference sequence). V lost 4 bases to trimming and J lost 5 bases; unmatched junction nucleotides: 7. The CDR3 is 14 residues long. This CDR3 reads CASSPGQVAYGYTF. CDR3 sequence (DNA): TGTGCCAGCAGCCCTGGACAGGTTGCATATGGCTACACCTTC.

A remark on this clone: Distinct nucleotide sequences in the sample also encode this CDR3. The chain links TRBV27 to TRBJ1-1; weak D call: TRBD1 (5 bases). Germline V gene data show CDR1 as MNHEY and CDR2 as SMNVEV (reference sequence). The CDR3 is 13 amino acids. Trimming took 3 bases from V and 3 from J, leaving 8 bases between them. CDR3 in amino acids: CASSFGRDTEAFF. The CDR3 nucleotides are TGTGCCAGCAGTTTCGGCAGGGACACTGAAGCTTTCTTT.

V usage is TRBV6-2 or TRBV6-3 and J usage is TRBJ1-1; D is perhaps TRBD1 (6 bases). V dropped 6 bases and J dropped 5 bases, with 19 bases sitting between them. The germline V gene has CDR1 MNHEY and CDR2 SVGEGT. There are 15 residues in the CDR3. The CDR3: CASSRDTWGLTEAFF. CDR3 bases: TGTGCCAGCAGCCGCGATACCTGGGGGCTGACTGAAGCTTTCTTT.

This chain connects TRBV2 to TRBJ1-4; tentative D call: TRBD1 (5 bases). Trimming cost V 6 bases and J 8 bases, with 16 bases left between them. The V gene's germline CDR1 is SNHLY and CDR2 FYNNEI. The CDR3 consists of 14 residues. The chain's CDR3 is CASRVPQGGEKLFF. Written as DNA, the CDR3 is TGTGCCAGCAGGGTGCCCCAGGGAGGGGAAAAACTGTTTTTT.

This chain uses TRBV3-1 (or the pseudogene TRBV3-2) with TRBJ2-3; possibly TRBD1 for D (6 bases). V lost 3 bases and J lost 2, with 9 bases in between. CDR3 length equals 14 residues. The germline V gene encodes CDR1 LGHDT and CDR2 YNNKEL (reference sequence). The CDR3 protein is CASSHGQITDTQYF. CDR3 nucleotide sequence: TGTGCCAGCAGCCATGGACAGATCACAGATACGCAGTATTTT.